The 7 T cell receptor beta chains below all came from one sample that was sequenced in a study of blood T cell repertoires in COVID-19. TCRdb keeps only in-frame clones here, not all; method: immunoSEQ multiplex PCR. Found here are under 85,000 clones, about 81% of them singletons; the top ten hold 15% to 19%. The specimen was peripheral blood. These receptors were obtained from a man older than 75 with acute or convalescent COVID-19.

In this sample, this clone turned up a few times. V and J are TRBV5-1 and TRBJ1-1; D call uncertain. Germline CDR1 SGHRS, CDR2 YFSETQ. This CDR3 has 15 residues. V gave up 4 bases and J gave up 0 bases, with 13 bases separating them. The CDR3 region has the DNA TGCGCCAGCAGCCTTACCAGGACTCTGAACACTGAAGCTTTCTTT. This gives the protein CASSLTRTLNTEAFF.

This clone was seen a handful of times. V usage is TRBV5-1 and J usage is TRBJ1-2; TRBD1 matches at 9 bases. Germline-derived CDR1 and CDR2 are SGHRS and YFSETQ. This CDR3 spans 15 amino acids. J was trimmed by 4 bases and V by 0 bases; bases with no gene match: 4. CDR3 nucleotide sequence: TGCGCCAGCAGCTTGGGACAGGGGGGGTCCTATGGCTACACCTTC. Its translation: CASSLGQGGSYGYTF.

The gene calls are TRBV3-1 (or the pseudogene TRBV3-2) and TRBJ2-5, with 10 positions matching TRBD2. V shed 2 bases, J shed 1 base, and the junction held 4 bases outside the gene matches. The germline V gene encodes CDR1 LGHDT and CDR2 YNNKEL (reference sequence). The CDR3 totals 16 residues. The DNA of the CDR3 is TGTGCCAGCAGCCAACTTGGACTAGCGGCCCAAGAGACCCAGTACTTC. Protein sequence: CASSQLGLAAQETQYF.

This clone was observed a handful of times. The chain has TRBV4-1 and TRBJ2-3; tentative D call: TRBD2 (7 bases). Trimming removed 4 bases at V and 2 bases at J, with 19 bases between. The CDR3 contains 17 residues. Germline V lookup: CDR1 MGHRA, CDR2 YSYEKL. Here the CDR3 DNA reads TGCGCCAGCAGCCCCCTCTATTTGCGGGGGCACACAGATACGCAGTATTTT. Its protein is CASSPLYLRGHTDTQYF.

V and J are TRBV27 and TRBJ2-5, with 7 bases that match TRBD2. The germline V gene has CDR1 MNHEY and CDR2 SMNVEV (reference sequence). The CDR3 is made up of 15 amino acids. Trimming removed 2 bases from V and 4 bases from J; junction bases left unmatched: 7. CDR3 coding DNA: TGTGCCAGCAGTTTAGGCGGGGGTATCCGAGAGACCCAGTACTTC. This sequence encodes CASSLGGGIRETQYF.

The CDR3 reads CASKPGTSGSYEQYF. The DNA for the CDR3 is TGTGCCAGCAAGCCCGGGACTAGCGGGAGTTACGAGCAGTACTTC. The chain recombines TRBV19 with TRBJ2-7; TRBD2 matches 14 bases. Germline V gene sequence: CDR1 LNHDA, CDR2 SQIVND (reference sequence). CDR3 length equals 15 residues. The trim removed 9 bases at V and 4 bases at J, leaving 8 bases unmatched.

The gene calls are TRBV29-1 and TRBJ2-2, with 9 bases fitting TRBD1. The CDR3 has 12 amino acids. Germline V gene lookup returns CDR1 SQVTM and CDR2 ANQGSEA. The J segment lost 4 bases and the V segment lost 7 bases, leaving 1 base of the junction unmatched. This CDR3 reads CSGTGVTGELFF. DNA of the CDR3: TGCAGCGGGACAGGGGTCACCGGGGAGCTGTTTTTT.